Detailed here is one T cell receptor (beta chain). Its antigen is not identified. TCRdb reanalysed the reads using MiXCR and keeps one entry per CDR3 protein. The sample includes some 310,000 distinct CDR3 sequences, more than 20% of them seen just once. CDR1 and CDR2 (germline): MGHRA, YSYEKL. After removal of 3 bases from V and 1 base from J, the junction contained 2 bases not matched to a gene. CDR3 length: 15 amino acids. These data belong to a study of T cell repertoires in cytomegalovirus infection. Study-wide context: Researchers turned to recently identified HLA-C-restricted CMV epitopes as well as well-studied HLA-B-restricted ones. It can be stated that public TCR beta signatures indicated CMV infection as well as a matching HLA type. General study findings and limits: Cumulated frequencies of public TCR beta families served to identify carriers of CMV plus the relevant HLA. Ex vivo responses were dominated by HLA-C-restricted CMV-specific TCR beta clonotypes.

The J gene is TRBJ1-1, the V gene TRBV4-1; 10 bases are a match to TRBD1. The sequence was collected from a human donor in good health (CMV status not recorded). Some clones in this sample may be carry-over from other donors' samples. The sample consisted of cultured PBMCs, taken from culture after CMV antigen stimulation. The CDR3 reads CASSQTGGGNTEAFF. The CDR3 DNA is TGCGCCAGCAGCCAGACAGGGGGCGGGAACACTGAAGCTTTCTTT.